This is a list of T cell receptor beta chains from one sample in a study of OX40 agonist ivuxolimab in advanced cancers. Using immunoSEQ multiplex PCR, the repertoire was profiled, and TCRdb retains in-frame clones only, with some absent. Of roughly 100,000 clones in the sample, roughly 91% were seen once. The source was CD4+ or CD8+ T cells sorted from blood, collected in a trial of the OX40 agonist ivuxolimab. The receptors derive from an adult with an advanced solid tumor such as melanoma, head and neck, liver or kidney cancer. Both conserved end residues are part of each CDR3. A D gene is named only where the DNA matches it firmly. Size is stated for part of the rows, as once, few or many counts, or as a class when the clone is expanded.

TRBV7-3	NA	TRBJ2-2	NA	CASSFLGLNTGELFF	TGTGCCAGCAGCTTTTTAGGACTAAACACCGGGGAGCTGTTTTTT
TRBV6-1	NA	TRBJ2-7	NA	CASSLSFSLYEQYF	TGTGCCAGCAGTTTGAGTTTTAGCCTCTACGAGCAGTACTTC
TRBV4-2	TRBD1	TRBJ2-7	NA	CASSQRTGGENEQYF	TGTGCCAGCAGCCAGCGGACAGGGGGCGAGAACGAGCAGTACTTC
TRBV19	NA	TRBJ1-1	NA	CASSIGGGKMNTEAFF	TGTGCCAGTAGTATAGGGGGGGGCAAGATGAACACTGAAGCTTTCTTT
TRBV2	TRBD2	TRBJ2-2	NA	CASSETSGSAGELFF	TGTGCCAGCAGTGAAACTAGCGGGAGTGCCGGGGAGCTGTTTTTT
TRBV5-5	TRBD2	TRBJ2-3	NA	CASSLAGTSGRRWSDTQYF	TGTGCCAGCAGCTTGGCCGGGACTAGCGGGAGAAGATGGTCAGATACGCAGTATTTT
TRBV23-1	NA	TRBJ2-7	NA	CASITGGGTPSYEQYF	TGCGCCAGCATCACCGGGGGCGGAACCCCCTCCTACGAGCAGTACTTC
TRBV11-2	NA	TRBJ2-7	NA	CASSSRLPEQYF	TGTGCCAGCAGCTCCCGATTGCCGGAGCAGTACTTC
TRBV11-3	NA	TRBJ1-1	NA	CASSPPRAGIDTEAFF	TGTGCCAGCAGCCCTCCGCGGGCGGGAATCGACACTGAAGCTTTCTTT
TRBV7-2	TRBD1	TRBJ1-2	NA	CASSSYSRAGGGDGYTF	TGTGCCAGCAGCTCTTACTCAAGGGCAGGGGGCGGGGATGGCTACACCTTC
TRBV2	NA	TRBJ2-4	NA	CASSESGGFWADLAKNIQYF	TGTGCCAGCAGTGAAAGTGGAGGGTTCTGGGCGGACTTAGCCAAAAACATTCAGTACTTC
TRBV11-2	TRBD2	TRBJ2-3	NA	CASSSPGTSGTDTQYF	TGTGCCAGCAGCTCACCCGGGACTAGCGGTACAGATACGCAGTATTTT
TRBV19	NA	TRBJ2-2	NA	CASSIGSGQGHTGELFF	NA
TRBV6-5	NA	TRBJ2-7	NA	CASSYSRFPSSYEQYF	TGTGCCAGCAGTTACTCGAGGTTCCCGAGCTCCTACGAGCAGTACTTC
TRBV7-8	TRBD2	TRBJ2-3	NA	CASSFLMGGDTQYF	TGTGCCAGCAGCTTTCTGATGGGAGGGGATACGCAGTATTTT
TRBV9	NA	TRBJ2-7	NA	CASSVVQGGEQYF	TGTGCCAGCAGCGTAGTCCAGGGGGGCGAGCAGTACTTC
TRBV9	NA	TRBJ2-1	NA	CASSVLGGILYNEQFF	TGTGCCAGCAGCGTCCTCGGAGGGATACTCTACAATGAGCAGTTCTTC
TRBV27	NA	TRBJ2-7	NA	CASSFGITYEQYF	TGTGCCAGCAGTTTTGGGATTACCTACGAGCAGTACTTC
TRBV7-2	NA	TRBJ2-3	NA	CASSPPRRGRADTQYF	TGTGCCAGCAGCCCCCCTCGGCGGGGGCGCGCAGATACGCAGTATTTT
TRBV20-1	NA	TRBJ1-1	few	CSAKRNTEAFF	TGCAGTGCTAAACGAAACACTGAAGCTTTCTTT
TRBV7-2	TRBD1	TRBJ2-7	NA	CASSFPRNRGDSYEQYF	TGTGCCAGCAGCTTCCCGAGGAACAGGGGCGACTCCTACGAGCAGTACTTC
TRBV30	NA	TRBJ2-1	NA	CAWSVPGLPSFF	TGTGCCTGGAGTGTACCGGGCTTACCCTCGTTCTTC